This TCR beta chain stems from a study of T cell changes during pregnancy in multiple sclerosis. V gave up 3 bases and J gave up 4 bases, with 6 bases separating them. CDR3 length: 12 amino acids. CDR1 and CDR2 from the germline V gene are MDHEN and SYDVKM. This table comes from immunoSEQ multiplex PCR, and its TCRdb copy is limited to in-frame clones, with some not included. The sample contains fewer than 110,000 clones, 75% to 95% of which appear only once. The sequencing used peripheral blood, collected in the second trimester of pregnancy. This clonotype originated in a female donor with multiple sclerosis, enrolled in a pregnancy study. This sequence joins TRBV28 and TRBJ1-2; no firm D call. CDR3 nucleotide sequence: TGTGCCAGCAGTTTGGGGAGCTATGGCTACACCTTC. Translating gives CASSLGSYGYTF.